This T cell receptor beta chain derives from a study of pediatric ulcerative colitis (dated by TCRdb to about 2019). Context from the whole study: Under ten ulcerative colitis patients had pancolitis and two had left-sided colitis, with histology consistent with ulcerative colitis in all. Nine or ten newly diagnosed, treatment-naive pediatric ulcerative colitis patients and a handful of non-IBD control children each provided paired blood and rectal samples. By Pediatric Ulcerative Colitis Activity Index, mild disease was classified in a couple of patients, moderate disease in several and acute severe colitis in three.

Beyond this particular receptor, the publication reports: With only a handful of individuals, the healthy control group was small. A couple of patients' blood samples yielded substantially fewer templates for technical reasons and were excluded from blood-rectal overlap analysis. Repertoires were derived from total lymphocyte DNA, so rare subsets such as regulatory T cells may have patterns not reflected. Two rectal CDR3 clonotypes were found in every ulcerative colitis patient but in no control. Features of the rectal repertoire distinguished controls, mild-moderate colitis patients and acute severe colitis patients, and in acute severe colitis, rectal diversity was reduced because of clonal expansions. Blood-derived T cells may have been included in rectal pinch biopsies, especially in patients with overt colitis. Significantly higher autologous blood-rectal clonal overlap was found in ulcerative colitis patients than in controls, which suggested increased T cell trafficking to inflamed tissue.

One to two pinch biopsies were taken from the rectum for research during colonoscopy. Before the diagnostic colonoscopy, none of the ulcerative colitis patients had been given immunosuppressive medication. Rectal biopsies were digested with proteinase K before DNA isolation. The Wizard kit (Promega) was used to extract genomic DNA from blood and intestinal samples. A note on this clone: Its antigen specificity is not known. Base qualities were left out, and no much larger clone turns up one base away.

Through the immunoSEQ TRB Survey service, multiplex V and J primers were used to amplify rearranged CDR3 beta regions from genomic DNA. Survey-level sequencing depth of up to 500,000 reads per sample was used to keep depth equal across samples. Libraries were purified and pooled, and sequencing was performed on Illumina technology. The authors processed their data as follows. Productive clonality, sample overlap, pairwise scatters, CDR3 beta length, V/D/J gene usage and productiveness were assessed with immunoSEQ online tools. Calculated diversity was the number of unique rearrangements divided by total templates times 100; Shannon and Simpson indices were also computed. Principal component analysis was performed on Z-score normalized data with the R prcomp function and the ggbiplot package. Morisita's index was used to quantify the clonal overlap between blood and rectum within each subject. This immuneACCESS table, as held by TCRdb, lists in-frame sequences with V and J called but not all clones. Of the missing ones, under half trace to an unresolved V gene in checked studies; the others have no known cause. V and J calls and clone size are given by that table; D and trimming were obtained from the DNA. This sample is represented by 30,000 or so clones; about 81% of them were singletons. In total, the top ten clones hold 0.85% to 1.3% of the sample.

The CDR1 and CDR2 encoded by the germline V gene (reference sequence) are MNHEY and SMNVEV. Cut back by 3 bases and 5 bases, the V and J ends lie 13 bases apart. The CDR3 covers 14 residues, taking in both the cysteine and the phenylalanine. This entry keeps only the CDR3 DNA: 42 bases, framed from base 1. Sample: gut tissue. This chain joins TRBV27 to TRBJ1-1, with the D gene call left open. The clonotype originates from a boy aged 5-17 years with mild ulcerative colitis. Here the CDR3 is given as CASSFGFSGTEAFF. The DNA reads TGTGCCAGCAGTTTTGGGTTTAGTGGGACTGAAGCTTTCTTT.